This entry describes one TCR beta chain. Its antigen is not identified. The purity of all sorted populations exceeded 95%. This record comes from a study of beta chain features in type 1 diabetes. Trimming left V 2 bases short and J 5 bases short, with 10 bases between. Germline lookup yields CDR1 KGHSY and CDR2 FQNENV. CDR3 size: 13 residues. The investigators reverse transcribed all of the isolated RNA, so they sequenced expressed TCRB transcripts. Naive, central memory and regulatory T cell samples yielded around 3.6 million reads on average. Repertoires were generated with immunoSEQ multiplex PCR, while TCRdb's copy carries only in-frame clones and drops some. The sample has 200,000 to 300,000 clones; over 65% are singletons. Regarding the study as a whole: Moderately but significantly shorter TCRB CDR3s were found in Type 1 diabetes patients in all four CD4+ subsets.

Input material: naive CD4+ T cells from blood. This chain links TRBV16 with TRBJ2-7; no firm D call. This clonotype was sampled from a man younger than 40 in good health. CDR3 DNA: TGTGCCAGCAGCCAAATGGGTAGTCACGAGCAGTACTTC. Translated, it gives CASSQMGSHEQYF.